This TCR beta chain was documented in a study of blood T cell repertoires in COVID-19. Study-wide context: Sites across the United States, Italy and Spain contributed samples from acute and convalescent COVID-19. Sources were T cells, B-cell-depleted T cells, or PBMCs; the material itself was cDNA or gDNA.

Looked up from germline, CDR1 is DFQATT and CDR2 is SNEGSKA (reference sequence). The CDR3 runs 13 residues. Deletions cut 3 bases from V and 0 bases from J, with 8 bases between. Assay: immunoSEQ multiplex PCR; the TCRdb copy retains only in-frame clones and omits some. The sample shows around 160,000 clones, roughly 88% of them seen only once. The study assigned cohorts using participant-reported clinical history. This clone was seen more than once but under ten times. The specimen was PBMCs or T cells enriched from blood (not recorded which). This chain uses TRBV20-1 with TRBJ1-2; unclear D gene. This TCR was sampled from a woman in her fifties or sixties who had recovered from COVID-19. CDR3 nucleotides: TGCAGTGCTAGTGAGGTAGCTAACTATGGCTACACCTTC. Residues: CSASEVANYGYTF.